These 32 T cell receptor beta chains came from one sample sequenced in a study of metastatic and nonmetastatic thyroid tumors. MiXCR was used by TCRdb to re-call the PCR reads. The table includes about 93,000 clones, 9.5% to 15% detected once. Each patient came to thyroid surgery without any prior treatment (of any kind). Material for sequencing was blood. All receptors derive from a female donor with papillary thyroid cancer or a benign thyroid nodule (not recorded which). Some clones in this sample may be carry-over from other donors' samples.

This clone occurred many times. The rearrangement joins TRBV20-1 to TRBJ2-3, with TRBD2 matching 12 bases. Per germline, CDR1 DFQATT and CDR2 SNEGSKA (reference sequence). The V segment lost 5 bases and the J segment 3 bases; nucleotides outside the gene matches: 18. The CDR3 totals 19 residues. The CDR3 DNA follows: TGCAGTGCTCGGACGGGGGGACTAGCGGGTACTGGGGGTACAGATACGCAGTATTTT. Translating gives CSARTGGLAGTGGTDTQYF.

This clone has a count of ten or more. The chain joins TRBV5-6 to TRBJ2-7, with D unclear. The CDR3 has 14 residues. With 1 base removed from V and 1 base from J, the gap between germline ends came to 9 bases. The germline gives CDR1 SGHDT, CDR2 YYEEEE. The CDR3 DNA reads as TGTGCCAGCAGCTTGCAAGGGAAATCCTACGAGCAGTACTTC. Translating it yields CASSLQGKSYEQYF.

This clone has a handful of counts. The V and J genes are TRBV7-2 and TRBJ2-1; TRBD1 might be the D (5 bases). This CDR3 comprises 11 residues. Trimming removed 10 bases at V and 4 bases at J, with 8 bases between. CDR1 SGHTA and CDR2 FQGNSA come from the germline V gene. For the CDR3, the DNA is TGTGCCACCCAGGGTTACAATGAGCAGTTCTTC. This gives the protein CATQGYNEQFF.

In its sample, this clone was seen many times. This chain links TRBV6-2 or TRBV6-3 with TRBJ2-1; maybe TRBD1 (5 bases). Germline V gene sequence: CDR1 MNHEY, CDR2 SVGEGT. The ends were cut back, 5 bases at V and 2 bases at J, with 10 bases in the middle. This CDR3 region has 14 residues. Written as DNA, the CDR3 is TGTGCCAGCAGTCTATCAGGGCCCTACAATGAGCAGTTCTTC. It is translated as CASSLSGPYNEQFF.

V usage is TRBV5-6 and J usage is TRBJ2-7; no clear D. There are 15 residues in the CDR3. V was shortened by 2 bases and J by 3 bases, with 15 bases between the two germline ends. Germline V gene sequence: CDR1 SGHDT, CDR2 YYEEEE. The CDR3 region is CASSFPSRLHYEQYF. The DNA of the CDR3 is TGTGCCAGCAGCTTTCCCAGCAGGTTGCACTACGAGCAGTACTTC. Complete variable domain (other parts from reference TRBV5-6 and TRBJ2-7): DAGVTQSPTHLIKTRGQQVTLRCSPKSGHDTVSWYQQALGQGPQFIFQYYEEEERQRGNFPDRFSGHQFPNYSSELNVNALLLGDSALYLCASSFPSRLHYEQYFGPGTRLTVT.

There are many counts of this clone. This chain links TRBV19 with TRBJ2-7, with 10 bases aligning to TRBD1. Germline V gives CDR1 LNHDA, CDR2 SQIVND (reference sequence). The V gene end was trimmed by 4 bases and the J gene end by 2 bases; junction bases not matched to a gene: 5. The CDR3 loop spans 15 amino acids. This CDR3 reads CASSSGTGVPYEQYF. For the CDR3, the DNA is TGTGCCAGTAGTAGCGGGACAGGGGTTCCCTACGAGCAGTACTTC.

This clone has a count of ten or more. DNA of the CDR3: TGCGCCAGCAGCGAGACAGGGGCCTCAAGGGCGCCCCAGCATTTT. Protein: CASSETGASRAPQHF. The chain is built from TRBV4-1 and TRBJ1-5; 8 positions agree with TRBD1. The trim removed 5 bases at V and 9 bases at J, leaving 12 bases unmatched. CDR1 is MGHRA and CDR2 is YSYEKL in the germline V gene. The CDR3 runs to 15 residues.

This clone came up many times. J is TRBJ2-7 and V is TRBV18; 13 bases line up with TRBD2. The J segment lost 8 bases and the V segment lost 5 bases, leaving 12 bases of the junction unmatched. This CDR3 is built from 16 residues. From germline, CDR1 is KGHSH and CDR2 LQKENI. This CDR3 is CASSGGTSGNPTKQYF. As DNA, the CDR3 is TGTGCCAGCTCAGGTGGGACTAGCGGGAACCCTACGAAGCAGTACTTC.

This clone has ten or more counts. The rearrangement joins TRBV19 to TRBJ1-5; 8 bases map to TRBD1. Unmatched junction bases numbered 1, after V lost 5 bases and J lost 4 bases. The CDR3 has 13 residues. Germline V gene sequence: CDR1 LNHDA, CDR2 SQIVND (reference sequence). The CDR3 loop reads CASSGDRNQPQHF. The CDR3 region has the DNA TGTGCCAGTAGTGGGGACAGGAATCAGCCCCAGCATTTT.

Concerning this clone itself: The junction and the germline gene differ at one end; a read error may be behind it. The rearrangement uses TRBV2 and TRBJ2-3; TRBD1 is a possible D gene (5 bases). The germline CDR1 and CDR2 sequences are SNHLY and FYNNEI. This CDR3 region has 14 residues. The CDR3 reads CASTTELGTGTQYF. CDR3 sequence (DNA): TGTGCCAGTACCACGGAGCTAGGCACAGGTACGCAGTATTTT.

V usage is TRBV5-1 and J usage is TRBJ1-2; D call uncertain. This CDR3 region has 15 residues. V gave up 0 bases and J gave up 8 bases, with 17 bases separating them. From germline, CDR1 is SGHRS and CDR2 YFSETQ. For the CDR3, the DNA is TGCGCCAGCAGCTTGGGGCGCGGGCCCCTGGCGGGCTACACCTTC. It translates to CASSLGRGPLAGYTF.

This clone appeared many times. The J gene is TRBJ1-2, the V gene TRBV5-6; tentatively, D is TRBD1 (5 bases). V was clipped by 3 bases and J by 5 bases, with 11 bases between them. Per germline, CDR1 SGHDT and CDR2 YYEEEE. The CDR3 loop spans 13 amino acids. Here the CDR3 DNA reads TGTGCCAGCAGCTATACAGGCTCGTATGGCTACACCTTC. Amino acids: CASSYTGSYGYTF.

At least ten counts were recorded for this clone. The CDR3 loop is CASGQDSNQPQHF. The CDR3 coding sequence is TGTGCCAGCGGACAGGATAGCAATCAGCCCCAGCATTTT. The chain carries TRBV2 and TRBJ1-5, with 7 bases aligning to TRBD1. The V segment lost 8 bases and the J segment 0 bases; nucleotides outside the gene matches: 1. The germline V gene encodes CDR1 SNHLY and CDR2 FYNNEI. The CDR3 spans 13 residues. The variable domain in full, completed from reference TRBV2 and TRBJ1-5, reads EPEVTQTPSHQVTQMGQEVILRCVPISNHLYFYWYRQILGQKVEFLVSFYNNEISEKSEIFDDQFSVERPDGSNFTLKIRSTKLEDSAMYFCASGQDSNQPQHFGDGTRLSIL.

In this sample, this clone turned up many times. V gene TRBV18 combines with J gene TRBJ1-2; maybe TRBD1 (5 bases). Germline CDR1 and CDR2: KGHSH and LQKENI. The CDR3 contains 18 residues. The V gene lost 2 bases and the J gene lost 0 bases, with 19 bases spanning the gap. CDR3 nucleotides: TGTGCCAGCTCACCATTTTCTGGCCAGGGAGGCGCTAACTATGGCTACACCTTC. Translation: CASSPFSGQGGANYGYTF. Based on the CDR3 plus reference TRBV18 and TRBJ1-2, the full variable domain is NAGVMQNPRHLVRRRGQEARLRCSPMKGHSHVYWYRQLPEEGLKFMVYLQKENIIDESGMPKERFSAEFPKEGPSILRIQQVVRGDSAAYFCASSPFSGQGGANYGYTFGSGTRLTVV.

This clone was picked up many times. The chain joins TRBV7-2 to TRBJ2-7; unclear D gene. The V end was cut by 4 bases, the J end by 6 bases, with 13 bases between. This CDR3 spans 13 amino acids. The germline V gene has CDR1 SGHTA and CDR2 FQGNSA. The CDR3 sequence: CASSSDGIAEQYF. The DNA of the CDR3 is TGTGCCAGCAGCTCAGATGGGATTGCCGAGCAGTACTTC.

This clone was detected ten times or more. The V gene is TRBV6-2 or TRBV6-3, the J gene TRBJ1-1; D is possibly TRBD1 (6 bases). Trimming cost V 6 bases and J 3 bases, with 11 bases left between them. The CDR3 is 13 amino acids. The germline gives CDR1 MNHEY, CDR2 SVGEGT. CDR3 in DNA: TGTGCCAGCAGACTAGACAGGTACACTGAAGCTTTCTTT. Encoded protein: CASRLDRYTEAFF.

The rearrangement links TRBV4-2 to TRBJ2-7; 7 bases are a match to TRBD2. With V trimmed by 4 bases and J by 7 bases, 10 bases remained unmatched. CDR1 and CDR2 (germline): LGHNA, YNFKEQ. The CDR3 length is 14 residues. CDR3 in amino acids: CASSPPREGGEQYF. The CDR3 region has the DNA TGTGCCAGCAGCCCCCCCCGAGAGGGAGGGGAGCAGTACTTC.

This clone has at least ten counts. The V gene is TRBV4-3, the J gene TRBJ1-4, with D perhaps TRBD1 (6 bases). CDR3 length: 16 residues. The germline V gene has CDR1 LGHNA and CDR2 YSLEER. Between the trimmed V and J ends, which lost 0 bases and 8 bases, there was a span of 16 bases. Here the CDR3 DNA reads TGCGCCAGCAGCCAAGATTGGGGGCCTCGGGGCGAAAAACTGTTTTTT. It specifies CASSQDWGPRGEKLFF.

In its sample, this clone was seen a few times. V usage is TRBV28 and J usage is TRBJ1-1; TRBD1 might be the D (5 bases). Trimming took 6 bases from V and 5 from J, leaving 13 bases between them. This CDR3 is built from 13 residues. Germline loops: CDR1 MDHEN, CDR2 SYDVKM. The DNA of the CDR3 is TGTGCCAGCAGGTCTGACAGATTAACTGAAGCTTTCTTT. Residues: CASRSDRLTEAFF.

Ten or more counts support this clone. This chain connects TRBV6-1 to TRBJ1-4, with a tentative D call TRBD1 (5 bases). Trimming pared 6 bases from V and 8 bases from J, leaving 13 bases between. The CDR3 is 13 residues long. CDR1 is MNHNS and CDR2 is SASEGT in the germline V gene. The CDR3 is CASRRGIGEKLFF. The CDR3 DNA reads as TGTGCCAGCAGACGGGGGATAGGAGAAAAACTGTTTTTT.

This clone has a count of ten or more. V gene TRBV9 combines with J gene TRBJ2-7; tentative D call: TRBD2 (6 bases). CDR3 size: 14 residues. Germline V gene sequence: CDR1 SGDLS, CDR2 YYNGEE. Trimming took off 0 bases at V and 4 bases at J, with 11 bases between the two ends. The CDR3 coding sequence is TGTGCCAGCAGCGTAGGACTAGTTCCATACGAGCAGTACTTC. Its translation is CASSVGLVPYEQYF.

Comments on this clone: This sequence may be a read error, since a much larger clone differs from it by one base. The sample carries other DNA sequences with the same CDR3. V is TRBV7-3 and J is TRBJ1-1, with 9 bases identical to TRBD1. There are 13 residues in the CDR3. With V trimmed by 3 bases and J by 5 bases, 1 base remained unmatched. Per the germline V gene, CDR1 is SGHTA and CDR2 is FQGTGA. The chain's CDR3 is CASSLGQGTEAFF. In nucleotides, the CDR3 is TGTGCCAGCAGCTTGGGACAGGGTACTGAAGCTTTCTTT.

In this sample, this clone turned up many times. The V gene is TRBV20-1, the J gene TRBJ2-1; 9 positions agree with TRBD2. Losses at the gene ends were 0 bases for V and 9 bases for J; bases not matched to a gene: 9. CDR3 length: 15 amino acids. Germline V CDR1 and CDR2: DFQATT, SNEGSKA (reference sequence). The CDR3 coding sequence is TGCAGTGCTAGAGACCTAGCGGGATCTTTTGCTGAGCAGTTCTTC. Its translation: CSARDLAGSFAEQFF.

This clone was detected ten times or more. The chain combines TRBV20-1 with TRBJ2-7; 8 bases are a match to TRBD2. The ends lost 1 base at V and 6 bases at J; junction bases unmatched: 5. CDR1 and CDR2 (germline): DFQATT, SNEGSKA (reference sequence). CDR3 size: 13 residues. CDR3 DNA: TGCAGTGCTAGAGTAGCGGGACTGGGCGAGCAGTACTTC. Protein product: CSARVAGLGEQYF.

This clone was counted many times. This chain connects TRBV15 to TRBJ2-7; D is undetermined. Trimming took off 0 bases at V and 2 bases at J, with 11 bases between the two ends. Germline V gene data show CDR1 as LNHNV and CDR2 as YYDKDF (reference sequence). The CDR3 runs to 15 residues. For the CDR3, the DNA is TGTGCCACCAGCAGAGATCGTACGAGTACCTACGAGCAGTACTTC. Translated, it gives CATSRDRTSTYEQYF. The full variable domain, with the rest looked up from reference TRBV15 and TRBJ2-7, is DAMVIQNPRYQVTQFGKPVTLSCSQTLNHNVMYWYQQKSSQAPKLLFHYYDKDFNNEADTPDNFQSRRPNTSFCFLDIRSPGLGDTAMYLCATSRDRTSTYEQYFGPGTRLTVT.

This clone appeared many times. This chain uses TRBV28 with TRBJ2-7; D is uncertain. Trimming took 4 bases from V and 4 from J, leaving 11 bases between them. Germline CDR1 is MDHEN and CDR2 is SYDVKM. This CDR3 has 13 residues. CDR3 amino acids: CASSSPDLYEQYF. The CDR3 DNA is TGTGCCAGCAGTTCACCCGACTTATACGAGCAGTACTTC.

This rearrangement joins TRBV5-4 to TRBJ2-7, with 9 bases that match TRBD1. V dropped 6 bases and J dropped 4; count of bases not matched to a gene: 5. The CDR3 contains 13 residues. Germline values: CDR1 SGHNT, CDR2 YYREEE (reference sequence). CDR3: CASTTDRGYEQYF. In DNA form, the CDR3 reads TGTGCCAGCACCACGGACAGGGGATACGAGCAGTACTTC.

This clone was counted many times. The chain is built from TRBV11-2 and TRBJ1-2; D is unresolved. The CDR3 has 13 amino acids. Trimming pared 5 bases from V and 1 base from J, leaving 8 bases between. From germline, CDR1 is SGHAT and CDR2 FQNNGV. In DNA, the CDR3 is TGTGCCAGCAGCACCGAACTTAACTATGGCTACACCTTC. It encodes CASSTELNYGYTF.

The V gene is TRBV7-6, the J gene TRBJ2-5; no firm D call. The germline V gene has CDR1 SGHVS and CDR2 FNYEAQ. This CDR3 spans 13 amino acids. Trimming removed 1 base at V and 3 bases at J, with 6 bases between. Here the CDR3 DNA reads TGTGCCAGCAGCTTAGTCCCGGAAGAGACCCAGTACTTC. It is translated as CASSLVPEETQYF.

V gene TRBV28 combines with J gene TRBJ2-7; D uncertain. Per the germline V gene, CDR1 is MDHEN and CDR2 is SYDVKM. V was cut by 6 bases and J by 5 bases, with 17 bases left in between. The CDR3 covers 14 residues. Here the CDR3 reads CASSPAAVGNEQYF. CDR3 in DNA: TGTGCCAGCAGCCCTGCAGCCGTGGGGAACGAGCAGTACTTC.

This clone was detected ten times or more. With a much larger clone just one base away, this may be a read error. Other DNA variants within this sample encode the same CDR3. The CDR3 loop reads CASSASGGTEAFF. DNA for the CDR3: TGTGCCAGCAGCGCATCAGGGGGCACCGAAGCTTTCTTT. The genes are TRBV11-3 and TRBJ1-1, with TRBD1 matching over 8 bases. The V gene end was trimmed by 5 bases and the J gene end by 8 bases; junction bases not matched to a gene: 7. The CDR3 is 13 residues long. CDR1 and CDR2 from the germline V gene are SGHNT and YENEEA.

This clone was seen a few times. A much larger clone lies a single base off, so this may be a read error. This sample includes further DNA sequences coding for the same CDR3. The chain uses TRBV20-1 and TRBJ2-2, with 8 bases matching TRBD2. The CDR3 length is 15 residues. The germline gives CDR1 DFQATT, CDR2 SNEGSKA (reference sequence). The CDR3 loop reads CSARGREGYSGELFF. In DNA, the CDR3 is TGTAGTGCTAGAGGTCGGGAGGGGTATAGCGGGGAGCTGTTTTTT.